This paragraph reports one TCR beta chain. Its specificity is not known. The data belong to a study of cytomegalovirus exposure and HLA in healthy donors. The overall study: The platform used for the roughly 120 validation repertoires matched that of the approximately 670 first-cohort repertoires, a later analysis reported.

Germline values: CDR1 SGHAT, CDR2 FQNNGV. The CDR3 covers 13 residues. Unmatched junction bases numbered 2, after V lost 7 bases and J lost 1 base. Sequencing used immunoSEQ multiplex PCR; TCRdb keeps in-frame clones, though not all of them. In the table there are approximately 120,000 clones, approximately 89% of which are singletons. General study points: Per published reports, the classifier diagnosed cytomegalovirus status with high specificity and sensitivity. TCR beta chains numbering under 200 were designated cytomegalovirus-associated.

Separate from the roughly 710-subject first cohort, the roughly 120-subject validation cohort was the one that the donors belonged to. Sequencing input: PBMCs. The chain couples TRBV11-2 to TRBJ2-3; 7 bases line up with TRBD2. This clonotype originated in a woman younger than 35 in good health and CMV-seronegative. The CDR3 nucleotides are TGTGCCAGCATGGGGGGGGGCACAGATACGCAGTATTTT. It is translated as CASMGGGTDTQYF.